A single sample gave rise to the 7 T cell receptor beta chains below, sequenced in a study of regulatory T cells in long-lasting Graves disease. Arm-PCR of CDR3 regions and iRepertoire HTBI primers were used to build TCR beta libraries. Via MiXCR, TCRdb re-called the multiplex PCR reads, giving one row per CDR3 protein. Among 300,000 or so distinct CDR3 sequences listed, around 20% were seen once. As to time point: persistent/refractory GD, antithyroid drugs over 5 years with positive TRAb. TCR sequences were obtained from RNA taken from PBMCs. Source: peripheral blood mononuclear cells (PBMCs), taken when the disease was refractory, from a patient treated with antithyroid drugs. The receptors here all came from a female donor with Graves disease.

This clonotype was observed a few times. The CDR3 DNA sequence: TGCGCCAGCGGGGCCGACGGACGAAGCGGGGGGGAGACCCAGTACTTC. Its translation: CASGADGRSGGETQYF. This chain links TRBV5-1 with TRBJ2-5; 9 positions match TRBD2. From germline, CDR1 is SGHRS and CDR2 YFSETQ. The CDR3 is 16 amino acids. V lost 7 bases and J lost 5; bases outside the gene matches: 15.

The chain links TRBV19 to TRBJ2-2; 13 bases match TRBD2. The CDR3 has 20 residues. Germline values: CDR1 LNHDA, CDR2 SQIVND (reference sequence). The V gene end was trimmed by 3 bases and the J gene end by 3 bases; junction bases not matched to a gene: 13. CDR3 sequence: CASSIMAPGLAGTDTGELFF. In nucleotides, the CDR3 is TGTGCCAGTAGTATTATGGCACCGGGACTAGCGGGGACGGACACCGGGGAGCTGTTTTTT.

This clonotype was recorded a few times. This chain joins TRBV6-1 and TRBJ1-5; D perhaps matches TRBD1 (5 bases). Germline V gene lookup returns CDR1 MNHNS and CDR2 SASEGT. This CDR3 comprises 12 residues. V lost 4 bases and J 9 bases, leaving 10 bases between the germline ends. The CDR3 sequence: CASSAGGWPQHF. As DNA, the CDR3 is TGTGCCAGCAGTGCTGGGGGGTGGCCCCAGCATTTT.

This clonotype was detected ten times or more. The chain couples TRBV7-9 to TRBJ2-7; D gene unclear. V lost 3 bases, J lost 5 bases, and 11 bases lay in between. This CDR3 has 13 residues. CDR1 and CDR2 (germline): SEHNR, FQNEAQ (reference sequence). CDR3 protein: CASSLALGDEQYF. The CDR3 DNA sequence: TGTGCCAGCAGCTTGGCCTTGGGCGACGAGCAGTACTTC.

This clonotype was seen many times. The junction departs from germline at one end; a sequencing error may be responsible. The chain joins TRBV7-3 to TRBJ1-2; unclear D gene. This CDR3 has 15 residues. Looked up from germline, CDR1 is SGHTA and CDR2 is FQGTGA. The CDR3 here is CASSATPRSNDGYTF. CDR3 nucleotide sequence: TGTGCCAGCAGCGCCACACCTCGGTCTAACGATGGCTACACCTTC.

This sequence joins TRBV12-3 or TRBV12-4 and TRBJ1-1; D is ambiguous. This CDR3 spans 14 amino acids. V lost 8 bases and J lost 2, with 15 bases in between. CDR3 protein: CASDHYGLNTEAFF. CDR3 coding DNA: TGTGCCAGCGATCATTACGGGCTCAACACTGAAGCTTTCTTT.

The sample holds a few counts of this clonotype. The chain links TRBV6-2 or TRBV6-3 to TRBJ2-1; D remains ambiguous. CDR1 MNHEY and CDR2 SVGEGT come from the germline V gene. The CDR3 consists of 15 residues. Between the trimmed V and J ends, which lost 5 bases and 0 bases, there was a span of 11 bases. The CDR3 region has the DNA TGTGCCAGCAGTGACGGTGCAGTCTCCTACAATGAGCAGTTCTTC. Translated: CASSDGAVSYNEQFF.